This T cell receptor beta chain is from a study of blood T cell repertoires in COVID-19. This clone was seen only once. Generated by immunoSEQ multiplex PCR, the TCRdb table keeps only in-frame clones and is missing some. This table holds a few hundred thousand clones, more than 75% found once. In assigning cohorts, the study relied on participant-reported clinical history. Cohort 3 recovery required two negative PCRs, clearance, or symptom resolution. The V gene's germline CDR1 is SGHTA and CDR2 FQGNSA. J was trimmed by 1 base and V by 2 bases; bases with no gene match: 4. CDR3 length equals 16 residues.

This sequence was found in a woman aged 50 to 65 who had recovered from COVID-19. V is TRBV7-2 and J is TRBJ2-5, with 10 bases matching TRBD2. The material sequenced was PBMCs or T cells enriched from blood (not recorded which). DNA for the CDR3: TGTGCCAGCAGCTTATGGGCTAGCGGGGGCCAAGAGACCCAGTACTTC. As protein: CASSLWASGGQETQYF.